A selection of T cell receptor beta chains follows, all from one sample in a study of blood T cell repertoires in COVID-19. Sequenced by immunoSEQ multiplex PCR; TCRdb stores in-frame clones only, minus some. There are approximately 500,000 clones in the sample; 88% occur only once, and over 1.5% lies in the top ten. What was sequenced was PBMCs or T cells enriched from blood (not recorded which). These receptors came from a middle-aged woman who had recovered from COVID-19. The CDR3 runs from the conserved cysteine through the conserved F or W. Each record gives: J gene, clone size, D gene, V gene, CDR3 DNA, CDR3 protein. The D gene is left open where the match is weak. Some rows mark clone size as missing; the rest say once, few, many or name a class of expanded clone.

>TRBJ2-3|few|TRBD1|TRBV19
TGTGCCAGTAGTAGAGGGACAGGGGTTGGAGATACGCAGTATTTT
CASSRGTGVGDTQYF
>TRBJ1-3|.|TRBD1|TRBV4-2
TGTGCCAGCAGCCAAGATAGTGCAGGGGGCGGAAACACCATATATTTT
CASSQDSAGGGNTIYF
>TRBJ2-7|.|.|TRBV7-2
TGTGCCAGCACCATTACAGGAAACGAGCAGTACTTC
CASTITGNEQYF
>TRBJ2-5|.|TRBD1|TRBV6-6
TGTGCCAGCAGTTACCCACAGGGGACCCAAGAGACCCAGTACTTC
CASSYPQGTQETQYF
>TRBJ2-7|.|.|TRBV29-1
TGCAGTACTCTCACTACAGGGCGCGAGCAGTACTTC
CSTLTTGREQYF
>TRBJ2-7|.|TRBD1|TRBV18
TGTGCCAGCTCAACGGGACAGGTTGGGGCCTACGAGCAGTACTTC
CASSTGQVGAYEQYF
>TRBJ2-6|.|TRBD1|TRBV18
TGTGCCAGCTCACCAAGGGGGCAGTTGATCTCTGGGGCCAACGTCCTGACTTTC
CASSPRGQLISGANVLTF
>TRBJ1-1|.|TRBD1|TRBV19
TGTGCCAGTAGTATAGCTGGGACAGAACGTCCTAACACTGAAGCTTTCTTT
CASSIAGTERPNTEAFF
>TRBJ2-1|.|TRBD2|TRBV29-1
TGCAGCGTTGCGGTCAGTAGCGGGAGTCCCAATGAGCAGTTCTTC
CSVAVSSGSPNEQFF
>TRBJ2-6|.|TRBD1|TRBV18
TGTGCCAGCTCACTCATCACAGGGGGCTCTGGGGCCAACGTCCTGACTTTC
CASSLITGGSGANVLTF
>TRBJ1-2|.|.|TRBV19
TGTGCCAGTTACCTAAACTATTATGGCTACACCTTC
CASYLNYYGYTF
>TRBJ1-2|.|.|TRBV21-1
TGTGCCAGCAGCAAAGTGCCCCACCGGTCTCGTGGCTACACCTTC
CASSKVPHRSRGYTF
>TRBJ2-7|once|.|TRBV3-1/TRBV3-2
TGTGCCAGCAGCCAAACTAGGTACGAGCAGTACTTC
CASSQTRYEQYF
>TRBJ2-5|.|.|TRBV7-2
TGTGCCAGCAGCTTAGAACTAGCACAAGAGACCCAGTACTTC
CASSLELAQETQYF